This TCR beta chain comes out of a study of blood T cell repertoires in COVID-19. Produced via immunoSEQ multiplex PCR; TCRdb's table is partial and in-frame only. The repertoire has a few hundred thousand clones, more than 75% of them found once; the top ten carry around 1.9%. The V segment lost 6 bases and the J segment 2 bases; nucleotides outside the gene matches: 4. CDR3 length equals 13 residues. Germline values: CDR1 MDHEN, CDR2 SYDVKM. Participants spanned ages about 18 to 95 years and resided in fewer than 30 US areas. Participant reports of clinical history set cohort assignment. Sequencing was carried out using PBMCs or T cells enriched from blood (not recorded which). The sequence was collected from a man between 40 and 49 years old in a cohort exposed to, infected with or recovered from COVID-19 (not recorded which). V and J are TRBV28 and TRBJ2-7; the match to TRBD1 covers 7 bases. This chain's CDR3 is CASRATGAYEQYF. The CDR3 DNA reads TGTGCCAGCAGGGCCACAGGGGCCTACGAGCAGTACTTC.